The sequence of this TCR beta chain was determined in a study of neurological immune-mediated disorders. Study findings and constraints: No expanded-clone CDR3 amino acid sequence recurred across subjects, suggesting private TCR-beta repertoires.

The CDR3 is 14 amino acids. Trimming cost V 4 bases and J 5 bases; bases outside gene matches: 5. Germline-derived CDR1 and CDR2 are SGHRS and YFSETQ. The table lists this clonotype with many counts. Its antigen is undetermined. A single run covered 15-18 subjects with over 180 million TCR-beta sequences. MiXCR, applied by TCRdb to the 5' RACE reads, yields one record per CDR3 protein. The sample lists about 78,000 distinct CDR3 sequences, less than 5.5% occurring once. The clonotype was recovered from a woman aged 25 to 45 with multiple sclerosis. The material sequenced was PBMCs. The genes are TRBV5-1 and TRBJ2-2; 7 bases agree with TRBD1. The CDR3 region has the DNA TGCGCCAGCAGCCCAGGGACAGCGACCGGGGAGCTGTTTTTT. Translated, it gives CASSPGTATGELFF.